This T cell receptor (beta chain) was identified during a study of T cells in Graves' hyperthyroidism and ophthalmopathy. Whole-study results and caveats: Ophthalmopathy was separated from stable hyperthyroidism by a 13 V-J model.

Amplified TCR beta CDR3 regions came from RNA transcripts. The TCR CDR3 first-round RT-PCR relied on the HTBI primer set. TCRdb analysed the multiplex PCR reads with MiXCR anew, one entry per CDR3 protein. Of roughly 380,000 distinct CDR3 sequences in the sample, about 15% are singletons; the top ten hold more than 9.5%. This clonotype has at least ten counts. No antigen is known for it. Hyperthyroidism patients were newly diagnosed, had disease duration under 2 months, and were aged 18 to 65 years. The CDR3 runs 16 residues. Germline loops: CDR1 SGHRS, CDR2 YFSETQ. V was trimmed by 0 bases and J by 1 base, leaving 13 bases between them.

The V gene is TRBV5-1, the J gene TRBJ1-1, with D maybe TRBD1 (5 bases). The source is an older woman with Graves' hyperthyroidism. Source material: blood. In nucleotides, the CDR3 is TGCGCCAGCAGCTTGGCGGGGGTACAAACGAACACTGAAGCTTTCTTT. This sequence encodes CASSLAGVQTNTEAFF.